This T cell receptor (beta chain) originates from a study of graft-versus-host responses after intestinal transplantation. Repertoires were generated with immunoSEQ multiplex PCR, while TCRdb's copy carries only in-frame clones and drops some. The table lists 100,000 or so clones, approximately 90% of them singletons, with approximately 0.18% in the top ten. A note on this clone: What it recognizes is unknown.

CDR1 and CDR2 from the germline V gene are GTSNPN and SVGIG (reference sequence). The CDR3 runs to 14 residues. V lost 4 bases to trimming and J lost 3 bases, with 13 bases between them. The sequence came from a human donor who received an intestinal transplant. The V gene is TRBV30, the J gene TRBJ1-3; possible D gene TRBD1, 5 bases. Source: unstimulated CD4+ T cells sorted from spleen or lymph node cells, taken before intestinal transplant. Here the CDR3 DNA reads TGTGCCTGGAACTTAGGGGCAGTTGGAAACACCATATATTTT. Its translation is CAWNLGAVGNTIYF.